The clone carrying this T cell receptor (beta chain) was seen just once. The sample comes from a study of CD8+ T cells in alopecia areata. The sequencing template was cDNA reverse transcribed from extracted RNA. Profiling relied on immunoSEQ multiplex PCR, and the TCRdb table lists in-frame clones only, not all of them. The sample includes a few hundred thousand clones, over 40% of them seen just once. Treatment meaning: oral pan-JAK inhibitor, 5-10 mg twice daily. V shed 5 bases and J 7 bases; nucleotides not matched to a gene: 18. Germline CDR1 is SGHTA and CDR2 is FQGNSA. The CDR3 extends over 17 amino acids.

The chain carries TRBV7-2 and TRBJ1-2; TRBD1 matches at 8 bases. The source of this sequence is a human donor with alopecia areata. This specimen was CD4+ T cells sorted from blood, taken at roughly week 38, from a patient treated with tofacitinib. CDR3 coding DNA: TGTGCCAGCAGCCCGGGACAGGCGTTCTCTTCCTCAAGTGGCTACACCTTC. Translation: CASSPGQAFSSSSGYTF.